Following are 26 T cell receptor beta chains from one sample sequenced in a study of blood T cell repertoires in COVID-19. Data came from immunoSEQ multiplex PCR; TCRdb stores just in-frame clones and leaves some out. The sample comprises roughly 120,000 clones, approximately 87% of which are singletons, and around 2% rests with the top ten. The sample was peripheral blood. Every receptor here comes from a man aged 25-40 years with acute or convalescent COVID-19.

The genes are TRBV7-2 and TRBJ1-2; D might be TRBD1 (6 bases). Between the trimmed V and J ends, which lost 5 bases and 6 bases, there was a span of 16 bases. From germline, CDR1 is SGHTA and CDR2 FQGNSA. The CDR3 spans 14 residues. The CDR3 region is CASSLGAGEHGYTF. As DNA, the CDR3 is TGTGCCAGCAGCCTCGGGGCAGGGGAACATGGCTACACCTTC.

This clone showed up just once. The chain recombines TRBV6-5 with TRBJ2-1; 14 bases agree with TRBD2. Trimming cost V 6 bases and J 10 bases; bases outside gene matches: 8. The CDR3 extends over 15 amino acids. In germline, CDR1 is MNHEY, CDR2 SVGAGI. Here the CDR3 reads CASSPGLAGVGEQFF. For the CDR3, the DNA is TGTGCCAGCAGCCCGGGACTAGCGGGAGTGGGAGAGCAGTTCTTC.

This chain joins TRBV9 and TRBJ2-1; D possibly corresponds to TRBD2 (6 bases). This CDR3 comprises 16 residues. Germline-derived CDR1 and CDR2 are SGDLS and YYNGEE. Trimming pared 3 bases from V and 0 bases from J, leaving 13 bases between. In nucleotides, the CDR3 is TGTGCCAGCAGCGGGGGACTCCAAAGCTCCTACAATGAGCAGTTCTTC. This translates into CASSGGLQSSYNEQFF.

The CDR3 DNA sequence: TGTGCCAGCAGTTACTCTCTCGGGAATGAGCAGTTCTTC. Amino acid sequence: CASSYSLGNEQFF. This chain uses TRBV6-5 with TRBJ2-1; D is unclear. Deletions cut 0 bases from V and 7 bases from J, with 7 bases between. CDR3 length equals 13 residues. From germline, CDR1 is MNHEY and CDR2 SVGAGI.

V is TRBV6-5 and J is TRBJ2-6; tentative D call: TRBD2 (6 bases). The V and J ends lost 3 bases and 1 base respectively, with 10 bases between them. Per the germline V gene, CDR1 is MNHEY and CDR2 is SVGAGI. This CDR3 spans 16 amino acids. The CDR3 region has the DNA TGTGCCAGCAGTTATATCGGGGGATCTGGGGCCAACGTCCTGACTTTC. Its protein product is CASSYIGGSGANVLTF.

The chain is built from TRBV5-1 and TRBJ2-5; 12 positions agree with TRBD2. The germline V gene encodes CDR1 SGHRS and CDR2 YFSETQ. V was pared by 0 bases and J by 0 bases, with 6 bases of the junction left unmatched. This CDR3 contains 18 residues. This CDR3 reads CASSLVLAGGSYQETQYF. The CDR3 DNA reads as TGCGCCAGCAGCTTGGTACTAGCGGGGGGATCGTACCAAGAGACCCAGTACTTC.

The chain joins TRBV19 to TRBJ1-1; a weak D match, TRBD1 (6 bases). The germline gives CDR1 LNHDA, CDR2 SQIVND (reference sequence). The CDR3 has 13 amino acids. V dropped 3 bases and J dropped 6 bases, with 11 bases sitting between them. CDR3 DNA: TGTGCCAGTAGTATTGGGGGACACTCTGAAGCTTTCTTT. Its translation is CASSIGGHSEAFF.

This chain links TRBV11-2 with TRBJ1-6; 9 bases match TRBD1. The CDR3 contains 14 residues. Germline-derived CDR1 and CDR2 are SGHAT and FQNNGV. With 5 bases clipped from V and 6 bases from J, the junction kept 2 bases outside the gene matches. The CDR3 DNA reads as TGTGCCAGCAGCAAGACAGGGGGTAATTCACCCCTCCACTTT. Its translation is CASSKTGGNSPLHF.

The chain recombines TRBV7-2 with TRBJ1-2; 7 nucleotides agree with TRBD1. The CDR3 has 17 residues. Germline loops: CDR1 SGHTA, CDR2 FQGNSA. The J segment lost 0 bases and the V segment lost 0 bases, leaving 7 bases of the junction unmatched. CDR3 in DNA: TGTGCCAGCAGCTTAGCCCTCACAGGGGCTACTAACTATGGCTACACCTTC. Translation: CASSLALTGATNYGYTF.

The chain recombines TRBV7-2 with TRBJ1-2; D call uncertain. The germline CDR1 and CDR2 sequences are SGHTA and FQGNSA. The CDR3 covers 12 residues. Trimming stripped 1 base from V and 6 bases from J, with 6 bases between. In nucleotides, the CDR3 is TGTGCCAGCAGCTTAGTCGGTGATGGCTACACCTTC. Protein sequence: CASSLVGDGYTF.

The rearrangement links TRBV7-9 to TRBJ2-1, with TRBD2 matching over 10 bases. Germline-derived CDR1 and CDR2 are SEHNR and FQNEAQ (reference sequence). The CDR3 runs to 16 residues. J gave up 4 bases and V 2 bases, and 5 bases lay outside the gene matches. CDR3 sequence (DNA): TGTGCCAGCAGCTTAACGGGGACTAGCGCATACAATGAGCAGTTCTTC. Its protein product is CASSLTGTSAYNEQFF. Full variable domain (remainder filled in from reference TRBV7-9 and TRBJ2-1): DTGVSQNPRHKITKRGQNVTFRCDPISEHNRLYWYRQTLGQGPEFLTYFQNEAQLEKSRLLSDRFSAERPKGSFSTLEIQRTEQGDSAMYLCASSLTGTSAYNEQFFGPGTRLTVL.

The chain joins TRBV24-1 to TRBJ2-1, with 9 bases lining up with TRBD1. Trimming at V came to 3 bases and at J to 9 bases, leaving 8 bases not matched to a gene. CDR1 KGHDR and CDR2 SFDVKD come from the germline V gene. The length of the CDR3 is 15 residues. DNA of the CDR3: TGTGCCACCAGTGATACGGGACAGGGTAAGGGTGAGCAGTTCTTC. Translation gives CATSDTGQGKGEQFF.

The rearrangement joins TRBV7-9 to TRBJ2-1; 10 bases fit TRBD2. The CDR3 has 17 amino acids. In germline, CDR1 is SEHNR, CDR2 FQNEAQ (reference sequence). V lost 3 bases and J lost 1; bases outside the gene matches: 6. CDR3 sequence: CASSFSRLAGSYNEQFF. CDR3 DNA sequence: TGTGCCAGCAGCTTCTCCAGACTAGCGGGTTCCTACAATGAGCAGTTCTTC.

The rearrangement uses TRBV29-1 and TRBJ2-1; 10 positions match TRBD2. V lost 4 bases to trimming and J lost 14 bases; unmatched junction nucleotides: 11. Germline lookup yields CDR1 SQVTM and CDR2 ANQGSEA. The CDR3 loop spans 13 amino acids. The CDR3 sequence is CSVGSASGGLKFF. The CDR3 DNA sequence: TGCAGCGTTGGTTCGGCTAGCGGGGGTTTAAAGTTCTTC.

The chain joins TRBV5-1 to TRBJ2-5; 9 bases match TRBD2. J was trimmed by 7 bases and V by 0 bases; bases with no gene match: 4. The CDR3 is 14 residues long. CDR1 SGHRS and CDR2 YFSETQ come from the germline V gene. CDR3 residues: CASSLVGGGGTQYF. The CDR3 bases are TGCGCCAGCAGCTTGGTTGGCGGGGGGGGGACCCAGTACTTC.

The chain joins TRBV7-9 to TRBJ1-5; possible D gene TRBD1, 6 bases. V lost 2 bases and J lost 6, with 14 bases in between. This CDR3 region has 15 residues. CDR1 and CDR2 (germline): SEHNR, FQNEAQ (reference sequence). CDR3 nucleotide sequence: TGTGCCAGCAGCTTAACGACAGGAACCGCTCAGCCCCAGCATTTT. It encodes CASSLTTGTAQPQHF. The whole variable domain, filled in from reference TRBV7-9 and TRBJ1-5, reads DTGVSQNPRHKITKRGQNVTFRCDPISEHNRLYWYRQTLGQGPEFLTYFQNEAQLEKSRLLSDRFSAERPKGSFSTLEIQRTEQGDSAMYLCASSLTTGTAQPQHFGDGTRLSIL.

The chain joins TRBV30 to TRBJ1-3; D remains ambiguous. V dropped 0 bases and J dropped 0 bases, with 15 bases sitting between them. CDR1 GTSNPN and CDR2 SVGIG come from the germline V gene (reference sequence). This CDR3 has 17 amino acids. The CDR3 protein is CAWSVRTGFSSGNTIYF. CDR3 DNA sequence: TGTGCCTGGAGTGTAAGGACGGGGTTCAGCTCTGGAAACACCATATATTTT.

This rearrangement joins TRBV30 to TRBJ2-2; D may be TRBD1 (5 bases). Trimming removed 8 bases at V and 0 bases at J, with 13 bases between. The CDR3 spans 14 residues. CDR1 and CDR2 (germline): GTSNPN, SVGIG (reference sequence). In DNA, the CDR3 is TGTGCCGGACCCAGGGTGACGAACACCGGGGAGCTGTTTTTT. Amino acids: CAGPRVTNTGELFF.

The rearrangement uses TRBV7-9 and TRBJ1-6, with a possible D match to TRBD1 (6 bases). The CDR3 covers 12 residues. The germline CDR1 and CDR2 sequences are SEHNR and FQNEAQ (reference sequence). Trimming left V 5 bases short and J 13 bases short, with 12 bases between. In nucleotides, the CDR3 is TGTGCCAGCAGCACCCAGGGGCGCCCCCTCCACTTT. Translating gives CASSTQGRPLHF.

The chain couples TRBV10-3 to TRBJ2-5, with 7 bases fitting TRBD1. This CDR3 is 15 amino acids long. Trimming removed 3 bases from V and 3 bases from J; junction bases left unmatched: 7. The V gene's germline CDR1 is ENHRY and CDR2 SYGVKD. CDR3 in amino acids: CAISDHRGVEETQYF. The CDR3 bases are TGTGCCATCAGTGACCACAGGGGAGTGGAAGAGACCCAGTACTTC.

The V and J genes are TRBV19 and TRBJ1-2; 10 nucleotides align to TRBD1. The V and J ends lost 5 bases and 4 bases, in that order; junction bases with no gene match: 7. The CDR3 spans 15 residues. Per germline, CDR1 LNHDA and CDR2 SQIVND (reference sequence). CDR3: CASSATGGGGYGYTF. In DNA form, the CDR3 reads TGTGCCAGTAGTGCGACAGGGGGCGGTGGCTATGGCTACACCTTC. The whole variable domain, filled in from reference TRBV19 and TRBJ1-2, reads DGGITQSPKYLFRKEGQNVTLSCEQNLNHDAMYWYRQDPGQGLRLIYYSQIVNDFQKGDIAEGYSVSREKKESFPLTVTSAQKNPTAFYLCASSATGGGGYGYTFGSGTRLTVV.

The table lists this clone with a count of one. V is TRBV12-5 and J is TRBJ1-1; possible D gene TRBD1, 6 bases. The CDR3 totals 15 residues. Trimming cost V 2 bases and J 4 bases, with 14 bases left between them. Looked up from germline, CDR1 is LGHNT and CDR2 is FRNRAP. This chain's CDR3 is CASGLSAGVSTEAFF. CDR3 in DNA: TGTGCTAGTGGTTTGTCGGCAGGGGTGAGCACTGAAGCTTTCTTT.

The rearrangement joins TRBV19 to TRBJ1-2; no reliable D call. Germline V gene data show CDR1 as LNHDA and CDR2 as SQIVND (reference sequence). This CDR3 contains 16 residues. V lost 1 base and J lost 4, with 16 bases in between. CDR3: CASSIVGRWNSYGYTF. The CDR3 DNA is TGTGCCAGTAGTATAGTGGGCAGGTGGAACTCCTATGGCTACACCTTC.

Remarks on this clone: Other DNA sequences within the sample encode an identical CDR3. The chain couples TRBV5-1 to TRBJ1-2, with TRBD1 matching over 10 bases. The CDR3 length is 13 residues. Per germline, CDR1 SGHRS and CDR2 YFSETQ. V was clipped by 7 bases and J by 7 bases; unmatched bases: 7. CDR3 sequence reads: CASSPGTGVGYTF. The CDR3 DNA is TGCGCCAGCTCCCCCGGGACAGGGGTTGGCTACACCTTC. The full variable domain, in which reference TRBV5-1 and TRBJ1-2 provide the parts outside the CDR3, is KAGVTQTPRYLIKTRGQQVTLSCSPISGHRSVSWYQQTPGQGLQFLFEYFSETQRNKGNFPGRFSGRQFSNSRSEMNVSTLELGDSALYLCASSPGTGVGYTFGSGTRLTVV.

CDR3 residues: CSARGRSYEQYF. The CDR3 region has the DNA TGCAGCGCCAGGGGCCGCTCCTACGAGCAGTACTTC. V is TRBV29-1 and J is TRBJ2-7; possible D gene TRBD1, 6 bases. V was trimmed by 7 bases and J by 0 bases, leaving 10 bases between them. The CDR3 contains 12 residues. CDR1 SQVTM and CDR2 ANQGSEA come from the germline V gene.

This sequence joins TRBV7-9 and TRBJ1-5, with D uncertain. The CDR3 is 14 amino acids. The V end lost 3 bases, the J end lost 6 bases, and 12 bases lay between the germline ends. Germline CDR1 is SEHNR and CDR2 is FQNEAQ (reference sequence). The CDR3: CASSFDGVSQPQHF. The DNA of the CDR3 is TGTGCCAGCAGCTTTGACGGGGTTAGTCAGCCCCAGCATTTT.